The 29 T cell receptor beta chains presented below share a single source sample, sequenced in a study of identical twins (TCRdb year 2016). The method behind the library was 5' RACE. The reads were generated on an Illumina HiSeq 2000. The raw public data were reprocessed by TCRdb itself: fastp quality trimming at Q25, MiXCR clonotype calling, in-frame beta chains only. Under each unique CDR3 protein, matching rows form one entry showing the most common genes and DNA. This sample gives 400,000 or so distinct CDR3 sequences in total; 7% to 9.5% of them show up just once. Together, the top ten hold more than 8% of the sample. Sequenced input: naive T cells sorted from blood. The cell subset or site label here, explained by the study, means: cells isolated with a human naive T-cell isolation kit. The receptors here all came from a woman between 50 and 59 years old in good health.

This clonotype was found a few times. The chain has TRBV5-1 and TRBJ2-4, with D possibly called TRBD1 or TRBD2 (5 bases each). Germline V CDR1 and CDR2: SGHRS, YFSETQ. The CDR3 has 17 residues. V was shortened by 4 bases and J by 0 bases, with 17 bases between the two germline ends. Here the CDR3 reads CASSQPGTALAKNIQYF. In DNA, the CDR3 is TGCGCCAGCAGCCAACCCGGGACGGCACTAGCCAAAAACATTCAGTACTTC.

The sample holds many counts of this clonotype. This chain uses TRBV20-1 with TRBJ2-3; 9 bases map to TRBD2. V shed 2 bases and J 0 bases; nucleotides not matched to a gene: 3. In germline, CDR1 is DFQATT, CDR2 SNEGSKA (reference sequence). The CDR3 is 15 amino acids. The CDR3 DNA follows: TGCAGTGCTAGAAGGCTAGCGGGAAGCACAGATACGCAGTATTTT. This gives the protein CSARRLAGSTDTQYF.

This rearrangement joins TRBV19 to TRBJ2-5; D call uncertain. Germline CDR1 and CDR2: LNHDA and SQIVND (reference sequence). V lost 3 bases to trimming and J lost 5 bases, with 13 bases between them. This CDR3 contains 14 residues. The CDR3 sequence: CASSIQGIGETQYF. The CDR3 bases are TGTGCCAGTAGTATCCAAGGAATAGGCGAGACCCAGTACTTC.

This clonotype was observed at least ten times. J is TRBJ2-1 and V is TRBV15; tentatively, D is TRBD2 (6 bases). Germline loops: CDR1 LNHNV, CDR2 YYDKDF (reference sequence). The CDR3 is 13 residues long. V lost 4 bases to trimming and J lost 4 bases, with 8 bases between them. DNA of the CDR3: TGTGCCACCAGCACCGGGACTTACAATGAGCAGTTCTTC. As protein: CATSTGTYNEQFF.

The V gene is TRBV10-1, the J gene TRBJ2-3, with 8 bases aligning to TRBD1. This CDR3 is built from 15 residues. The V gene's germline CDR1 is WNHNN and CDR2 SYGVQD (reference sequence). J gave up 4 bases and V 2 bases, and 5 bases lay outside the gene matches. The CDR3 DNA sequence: TGCGCCAGCAGTGAGAGGACAGGGATCCCAGATACGCAGTATTTT. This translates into CASSERTGIPDTQYF.

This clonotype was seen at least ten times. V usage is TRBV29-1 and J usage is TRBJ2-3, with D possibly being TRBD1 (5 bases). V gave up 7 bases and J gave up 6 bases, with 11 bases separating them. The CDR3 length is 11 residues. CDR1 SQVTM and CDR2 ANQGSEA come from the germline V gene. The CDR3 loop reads CSGGRVDTQYF. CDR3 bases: TGCAGCGGGGGCCGGGTGGATACGCAGTATTTT.

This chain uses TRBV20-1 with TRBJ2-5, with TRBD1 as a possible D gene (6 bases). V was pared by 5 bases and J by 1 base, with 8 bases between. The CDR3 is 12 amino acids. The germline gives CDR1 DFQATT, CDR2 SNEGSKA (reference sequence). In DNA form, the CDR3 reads TGCAGTGCTTGGACAGTCCAAGAGACCCAGTACTTC. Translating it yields CSAWTVQETQYF.

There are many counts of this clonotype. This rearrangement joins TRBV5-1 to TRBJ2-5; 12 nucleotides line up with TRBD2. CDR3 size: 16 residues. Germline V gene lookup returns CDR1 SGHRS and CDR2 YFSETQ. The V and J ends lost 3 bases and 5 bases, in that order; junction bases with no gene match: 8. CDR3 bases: TGCGCCAGCAGCTATCAGACTAGCGGGAGTTGGGAGACCCAGTACTTC. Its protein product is CASSYQTSGSWETQYF.

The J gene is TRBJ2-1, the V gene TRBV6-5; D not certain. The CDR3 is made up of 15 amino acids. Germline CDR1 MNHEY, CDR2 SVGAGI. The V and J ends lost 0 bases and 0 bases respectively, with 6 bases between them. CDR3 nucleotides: TGTGCCAGCAGTTACTCCGCGACCTCCTACAATGAGCAGTTCTTC. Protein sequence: CASSYSATSYNEQFF.

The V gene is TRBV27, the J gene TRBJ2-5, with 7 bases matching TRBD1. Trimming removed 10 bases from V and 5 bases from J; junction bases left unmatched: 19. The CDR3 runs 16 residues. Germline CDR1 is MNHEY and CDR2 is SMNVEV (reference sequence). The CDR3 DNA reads TGTGCCACGAGAGGACAGGACCAAGGAGCATGGGAGACCCAGTACTTC. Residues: CATRGQDQGAWETQYF.

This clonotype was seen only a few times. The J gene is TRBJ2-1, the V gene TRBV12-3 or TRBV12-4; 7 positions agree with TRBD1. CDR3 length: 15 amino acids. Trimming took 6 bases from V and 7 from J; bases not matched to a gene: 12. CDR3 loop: CASRSAGRQGNEQFF. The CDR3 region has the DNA TGTGCCAGCAGGTCTGCTGGGAGACAGGGAAATGAGCAGTTCTTC.

The CDR3 DNA reads as TGTGCCAGCAGCCAAAAAAGTTCCACTGAAGCTTTCTTT. Its protein is CASSQKSSTEAFF. The rearrangement uses TRBV3-1 and TRBJ1-1; D gene ambiguous. Deletions cut 2 bases from V and 4 bases from J, with 8 bases between. The germline CDR1 and CDR2 sequences are LGHDT and YNNKEL (reference sequence). CDR3 length: 13 amino acids.

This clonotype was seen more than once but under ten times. The CDR3 nucleotides read TGTGCCAGTAGTACTCCGGGACAGCGAAGTGAGCAGTTCTTC. This encodes CASSTPGQRSEQFF. The rearrangement joins TRBV19 to TRBJ2-1, with TRBD1 matching over 7 bases. CDR1 is LNHDA, CDR2 SQIVND, per germline (reference sequence). This CDR3 comprises 14 residues. V lost 4 bases, J lost 9 bases, and 9 bases stayed unmatched.

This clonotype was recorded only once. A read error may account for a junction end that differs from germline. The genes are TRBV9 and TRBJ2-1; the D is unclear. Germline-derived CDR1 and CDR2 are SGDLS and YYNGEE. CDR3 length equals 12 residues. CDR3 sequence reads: CASSVDGNAQFF. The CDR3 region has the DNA TGTGCCAGCAGCGTAGACGGAAATGCGCAGTTCTTC. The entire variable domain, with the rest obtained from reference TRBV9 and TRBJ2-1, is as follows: DSGVTQTPKHLITATGQRVTLRCSPRSGDLSVYWYQQSLDQGLQFLIQYYNGEERAKGNILERFSAQQFPDLHSELNLSSLELGDSALYFCASSVDGNAQFFGPGTRLTVL.

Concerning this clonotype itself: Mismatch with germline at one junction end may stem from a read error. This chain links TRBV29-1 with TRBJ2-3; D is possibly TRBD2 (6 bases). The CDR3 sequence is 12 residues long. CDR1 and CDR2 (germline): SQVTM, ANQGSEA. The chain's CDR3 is CSAEGGTDTQYF. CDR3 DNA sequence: TGCAGCGCTGAAGGAGGGACAGATACGCAGTATTTT.

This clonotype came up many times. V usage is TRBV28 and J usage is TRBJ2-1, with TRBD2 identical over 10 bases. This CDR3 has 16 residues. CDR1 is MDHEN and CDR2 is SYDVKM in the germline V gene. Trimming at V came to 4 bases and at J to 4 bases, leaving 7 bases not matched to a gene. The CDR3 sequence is CASSSPSGSAYNEQFF. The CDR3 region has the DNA TGTGCCAGCAGTTCTCCTAGCGGGAGTGCGTACAATGAGCAGTTCTTC. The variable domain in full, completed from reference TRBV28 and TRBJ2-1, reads DVKVTQSSRYLVKRTGEKVFLECVQDMDHENMFWYRQDPGLGLRLIYFSYDVKMKEKGDIPEGYSVSREKKERFSLILESASTNQTSMYLCASSSPSGSAYNEQFFGPGTRLTVL.

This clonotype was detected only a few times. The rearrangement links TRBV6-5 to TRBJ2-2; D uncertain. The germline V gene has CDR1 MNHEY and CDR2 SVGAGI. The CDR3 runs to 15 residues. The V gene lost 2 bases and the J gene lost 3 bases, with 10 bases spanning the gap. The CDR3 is CASSYVRSYTGELFF. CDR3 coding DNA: TGTGCCAGCAGTTACGTCCGGAGTTACACCGGGGAGCTGTTTTTT.

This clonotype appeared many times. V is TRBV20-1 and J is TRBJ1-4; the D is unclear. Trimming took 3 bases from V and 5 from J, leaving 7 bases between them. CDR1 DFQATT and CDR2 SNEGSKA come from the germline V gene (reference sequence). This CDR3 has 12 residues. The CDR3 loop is CSASTVNEKLFF. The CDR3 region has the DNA TGCAGTGCTAGTACAGTAAATGAAAAACTGTTTTTT.

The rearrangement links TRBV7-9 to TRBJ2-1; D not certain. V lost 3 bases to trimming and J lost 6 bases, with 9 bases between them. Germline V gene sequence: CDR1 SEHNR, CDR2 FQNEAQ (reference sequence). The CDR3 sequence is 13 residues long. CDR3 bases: TGTGCCAGCAGCTTGGACGGTGTCAATGAGCAGTTCTTC. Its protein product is CASSLDGVNEQFF.

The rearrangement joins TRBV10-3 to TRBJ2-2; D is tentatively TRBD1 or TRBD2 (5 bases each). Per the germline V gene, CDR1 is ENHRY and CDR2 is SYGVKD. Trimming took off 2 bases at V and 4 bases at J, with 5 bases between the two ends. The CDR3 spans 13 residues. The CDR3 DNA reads TGTGCCATCAGTGAGGGGGGCACCGGGGAGCTGTTTTTT. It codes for CAISEGGTGELFF.

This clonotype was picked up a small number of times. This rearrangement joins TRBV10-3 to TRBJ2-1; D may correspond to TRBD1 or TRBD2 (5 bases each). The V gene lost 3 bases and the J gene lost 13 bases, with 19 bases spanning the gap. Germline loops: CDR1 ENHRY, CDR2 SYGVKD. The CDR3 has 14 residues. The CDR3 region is CAISDPGTALTQFF. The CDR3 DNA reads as TGTGCCATCAGTGACCCCGGGACGGCCCTAACACAGTTCTTC.

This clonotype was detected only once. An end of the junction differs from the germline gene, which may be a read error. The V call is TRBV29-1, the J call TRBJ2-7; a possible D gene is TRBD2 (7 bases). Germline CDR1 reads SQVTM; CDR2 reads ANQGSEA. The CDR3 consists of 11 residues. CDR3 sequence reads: CSVEEGGHSDF. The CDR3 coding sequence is TGCAGCGTTGAAGAGGGGGGGCACAGTGACTTC.

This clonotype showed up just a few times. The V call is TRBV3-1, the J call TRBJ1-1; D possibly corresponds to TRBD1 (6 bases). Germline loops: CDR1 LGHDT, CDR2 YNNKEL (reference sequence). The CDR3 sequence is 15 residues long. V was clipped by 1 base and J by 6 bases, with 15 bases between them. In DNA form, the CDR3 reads TGTGCCAGCAGCCAAGCTACAGGGATGGGGGCTGAAGCTTTCTTT. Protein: CASSQATGMGAEAFF.

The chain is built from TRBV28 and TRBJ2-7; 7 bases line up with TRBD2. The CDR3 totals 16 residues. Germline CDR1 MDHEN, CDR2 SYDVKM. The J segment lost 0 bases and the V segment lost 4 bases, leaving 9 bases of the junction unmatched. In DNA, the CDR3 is TGTGCCAGCAGTTCCGGGACTACCGATAGCTCCTACGAGCAGTACGTC. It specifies CASSSGTTDSSYEQYV.

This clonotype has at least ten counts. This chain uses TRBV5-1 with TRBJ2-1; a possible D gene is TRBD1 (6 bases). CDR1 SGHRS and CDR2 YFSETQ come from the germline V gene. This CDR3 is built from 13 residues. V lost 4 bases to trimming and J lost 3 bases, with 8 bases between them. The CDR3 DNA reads TGCGCCAGCAGCCGGGACATCTACAATGAGCAGTTCTTC. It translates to CASSRDIYNEQFF.

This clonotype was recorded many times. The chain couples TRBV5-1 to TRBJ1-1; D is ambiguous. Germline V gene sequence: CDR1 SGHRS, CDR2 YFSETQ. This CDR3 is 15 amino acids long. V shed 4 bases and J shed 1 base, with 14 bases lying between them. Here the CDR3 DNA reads TGCGCCAGCAGCCGAGACGGAACCGCGAACACTGAAGCTTTCTTT. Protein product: CASSRDGTANTEAFF. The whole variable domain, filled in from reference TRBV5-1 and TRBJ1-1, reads KAGVTQTPRYLIKTRGQQVTLSCSPISGHRSVSWYQQTPGQGLQFLFEYFSETQRNKGNFPGRFSGRQFSNSRSEMNVSTLELGDSALYLCASSRDGTANTEAFFGQGTRLTVV.

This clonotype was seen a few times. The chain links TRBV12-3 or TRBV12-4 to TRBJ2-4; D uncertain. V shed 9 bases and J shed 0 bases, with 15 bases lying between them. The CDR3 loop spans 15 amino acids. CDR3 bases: TGTGCCAGTCTAGGATCGAGACTAGCCAAAAACATTCAGTACTTC. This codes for CASLGSRLAKNIQYF.

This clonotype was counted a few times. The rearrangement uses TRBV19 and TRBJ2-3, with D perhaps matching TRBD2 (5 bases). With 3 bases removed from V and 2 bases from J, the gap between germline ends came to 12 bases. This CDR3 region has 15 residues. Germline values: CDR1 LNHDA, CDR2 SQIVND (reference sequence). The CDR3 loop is CASSIGGRFTDTQYF. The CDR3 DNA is TGTGCCAGTAGTATCGGAGGCAGGTTCACAGATACGCAGTATTTT. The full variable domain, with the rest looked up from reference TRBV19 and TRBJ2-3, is DGGITQSPKYLFRKEGQNVTLSCEQNLNHDAMYWYRQDPGQGLRLIYYSQIVNDFQKGDIAEGYSVSREKKESFPLTVTSAQKNPTAFYLCASSIGGRFTDTQYFGPGTRLTVL.

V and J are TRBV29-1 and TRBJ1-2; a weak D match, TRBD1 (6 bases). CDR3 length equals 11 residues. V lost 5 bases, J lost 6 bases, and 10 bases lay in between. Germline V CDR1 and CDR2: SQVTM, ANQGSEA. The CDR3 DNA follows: TGCAGCGTTAACAGGGAGGATGGCTACACCTTC. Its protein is CSVNREDGYTF.